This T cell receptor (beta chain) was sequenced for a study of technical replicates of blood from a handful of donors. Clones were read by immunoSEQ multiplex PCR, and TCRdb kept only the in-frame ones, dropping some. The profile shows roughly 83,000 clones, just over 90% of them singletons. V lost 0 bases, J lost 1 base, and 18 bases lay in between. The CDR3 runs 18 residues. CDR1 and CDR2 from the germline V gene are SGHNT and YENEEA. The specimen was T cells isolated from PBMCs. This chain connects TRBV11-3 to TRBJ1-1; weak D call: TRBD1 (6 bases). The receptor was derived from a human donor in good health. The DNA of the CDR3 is TGTGCCAGCAGCTTAGAAGGGAGACAGGAGCTAGGGAACACTGAAGCTTTCTTT. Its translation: CASSLEGRQELGNTEAFF. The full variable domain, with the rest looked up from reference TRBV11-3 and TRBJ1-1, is EAGVVQSPRYKIIEKKQPVAFWCNPISGHNTLYWYLQNLGQGPELLIRYENEEAVDDSQLPKDRFSAERLKGVDSTLKIQPAELGDSAVYLCASSLEGRQELGNTEAFFGQGTRLTVV.